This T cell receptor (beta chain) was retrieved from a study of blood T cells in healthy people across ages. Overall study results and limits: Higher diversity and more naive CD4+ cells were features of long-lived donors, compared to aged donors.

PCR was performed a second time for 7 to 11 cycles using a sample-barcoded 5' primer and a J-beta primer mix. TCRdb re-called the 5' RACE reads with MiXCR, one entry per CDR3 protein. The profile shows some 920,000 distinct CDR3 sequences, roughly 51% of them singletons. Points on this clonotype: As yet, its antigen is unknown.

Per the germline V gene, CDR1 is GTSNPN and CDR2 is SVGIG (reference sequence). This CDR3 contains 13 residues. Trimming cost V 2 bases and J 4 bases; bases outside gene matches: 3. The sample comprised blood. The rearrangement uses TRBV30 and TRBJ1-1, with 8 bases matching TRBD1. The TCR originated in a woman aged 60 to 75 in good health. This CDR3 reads CAWSTTGATEAFF. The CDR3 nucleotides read TGTGCCTGGAGTACGACAGGGGCCACTGAAGCTTTCTTT.